The 30 T cell receptor beta chains given below trace back to one sample, sequenced in a study of T cells in Graves' hyperthyroidism and ophthalmopathy (dated by TCRdb to between 2019 and 2020). The library came from multiplex PCR. Sequencing instrument: Illumina HiSeq 2000. The TCR beta CDR3 regions were amplified from the RNA transcripts. A first-round RT-PCR of the TCR CDR3 used the HTBI primer set with the Qiagen OneStep RT-PCR kit. TCRdb reanalyzed the raw reads on its own, using fastp at Q25 for trimming and MiXCR for clone calling, and kept in-frame beta chains. Here each entry gathers all rows of one CDR3 protein and keeps the most common genes and DNA. This sample lists hundreds of thousands of distinct CDR3 sequences; roughly 14% were detected once. About 12% of the sample is held by the ten biggest clonotypes. Sequenced: blood. These receptors all stem from a man aged 18 to 35 with Graves' ophthalmopathy.

The genes are TRBV27 and TRBJ2-1, with 7 bases matching TRBD1. The CDR3 totals 15 residues. Germline V gives CDR1 MNHEY, CDR2 SMNVEV (reference sequence). V trimming: 4 bases; J trimming: 5 bases; junction bases outside the gene matches: 8. The CDR3 region has the DNA TGTGCCAGCAGTTGGCCGGGACAGCCGAACAATGAGCAGTTCTTC. This translates into CASSWPGQPNNEQFF.

This clonotype was counted at least ten times. V is TRBV30 and J is TRBJ2-3, with unresolved D. The length of the CDR3 is 11 residues. V was trimmed by 5 bases and J by 4 bases, leaving 7 bases between them. Germline V gene sequence: CDR1 GTSNPN, CDR2 SVGIG (reference sequence). CDR3 region: CAWAGSDTQYF. The CDR3 bases are TGTGCCTGGGCTGGCTCAGATACGCAGTATTTT.

This clonotype was counted ten times or more. The rearrangement joins TRBV27 to TRBJ1-5, with D unresolved. CDR3 length equals 13 residues. V lost 3 bases and J 4 bases, leaving 7 bases between the germline ends. Germline V gene sequence: CDR1 MNHEY, CDR2 SMNVEV (reference sequence). CDR3 coding DNA: TGTGCCAGCAGTTTCAACAGAAATCAGCCCCAGCATTTT. Its translation is CASSFNRNQPQHF.

This clonotype was seen repeatedly, ten times or more. The chain combines TRBV6-1 with TRBJ2-7; TRBD1 matches at 7 bases. CDR1 is MNHNS and CDR2 is SASEGT in the germline V gene. The J segment lost 3 bases and the V segment lost 5 bases, leaving 4 bases of the junction unmatched. The CDR3 extends over 13 amino acids. The CDR3 coding sequence is TGTGCCAGCAGTACGGGACAGAACTACGAGCAGTACTTC. Protein sequence: CASSTGQNYEQYF.

This clonotype was counted at least ten times. The chain employs TRBV2 and TRBJ2-3; 7 positions agree with TRBD2. The CDR3 is 13 residues long. The J segment lost 5 bases and the V segment lost 10 bases, leaving 9 bases of the junction unmatched. The germline CDR1 and CDR2 sequences are SNHLY and FYNNEI. Here the CDR3 reads CATKRGEVDTQYF. In nucleotides, the CDR3 is TGTGCCACCAAGCGGGGTGAGGTAGATACGCAGTATTTT.

This clonotype has at least ten counts. The gene calls are TRBV11-3 and TRBJ2-1, with TRBD2 matching over 13 bases. The CDR3 has 12 residues. The V gene end was trimmed by 4 bases and the J gene end by 15 bases; junction bases not matched to a gene: 3. CDR1 is SGHNT, CDR2 YENEEA, per germline. In DNA, the CDR3 is TGTGCCAGCAGCTCGGGACTAGCGGGGTCGTTCTTC. It is translated as CASSSGLAGSFF.

A few counts support this clonotype. The chain employs TRBV20-1 and TRBJ1-5; D is unclear. CDR1 is DFQATT, CDR2 SNEGSKA, per germline (reference sequence). The V end was cut by 2 bases, the J end by 4 bases, with 9 bases between. The CDR3 is made up of 13 amino acids. DNA of the CDR3: TGCAGTGCTAGATTACAGCAGAATCAGCCCCAGCATTTT. Its translation: CSARLQQNQPQHF.

The chain couples TRBV6-1 to TRBJ2-7, with TRBD2 matching over 12 bases. Germline V gene lookup returns CDR1 MNHNS and CDR2 SASEGT. The CDR3 extends over 16 amino acids. V lost 6 bases and J lost 3; bases outside the gene matches: 9. This chain's CDR3 is CASRLAGGPLYYEQYF. In DNA, the CDR3 is TGTGCCAGCAGGCTAGCGGGGGGGCCTTTATACTACGAGCAGTACTTC.

In this sample, this clonotype turned up many times. CDR3 in amino acids: CAWNKPGSSYEQYF. The CDR3 DNA is TGTGCCTGGAATAAGCCAGGTTCCTCCTACGAGCAGTACTTC. The V gene is TRBV30, the J gene TRBJ2-7; no firm D call. Germline V gives CDR1 GTSNPN, CDR2 SVGIG (reference sequence). V shed 4 bases and J shed 0 bases, with 13 bases lying between them. The CDR3 sequence is 14 residues long.

The chain is built from TRBV18 and TRBJ1-2, with 8 bases aligning to TRBD1. The CDR3 runs to 12 residues. Germline V gene lookup returns CDR1 KGHSH and CDR2 LQKENI. With V trimmed by 5 bases and J by 5 bases, 1 base remained unmatched. CDR3 loop: CASSRQGYGYTF. CDR3 coding DNA: TGTGCCAGCTCAAGACAGGGGTATGGCTACACCTTC.

This clonotype was observed a few times. V gene TRBV13 combines with J gene TRBJ2-5, with 16 bases lining up with TRBD2. The CDR3 is 16 amino acids. Germline trimming cut 5 bases from V and 3 bases from J; bases unmatched to any gene: 3. Germline V lookup: CDR1 PRHDT, CDR2 FYEKMQ (reference sequence). The CDR3 sequence is CASSTGTSGGEETQYF. CDR3 bases: TGTGCCAGCAGCACCGGGACTAGCGGGGGGGAAGAGACCCAGTACTTC.

The chain combines TRBV25-1 with TRBJ1-2, with a weak D call TRBD1 (5 bases). The length of the CDR3 is 14 residues. CDR1 and CDR2 from the germline V gene are MGHDK and SYGVNS. V lost 3 bases and J 4 bases, leaving 12 bases between the germline ends. The CDR3 DNA is TGTGCCAGCAGTGAGGCAGGGAGGCCCTATGGCTACACCTTC. This sequence encodes CASSEAGRPYGYTF.

This clonotype was seen only a few times. CDR3 coding DNA: TGTGCCAGCAGCCGGTCGGATGGCAGGGCTTACCAGCCCCAGCATTTT. It translates to CASSRSDGRAYQPQHF. This chain links TRBV7-9 with TRBJ1-5, with D possibly being TRBD1 (5 bases). Per germline, CDR1 SEHNR and CDR2 FQNEAQ (reference sequence). V was cut by 5 bases and J by 7 bases, with 21 bases left in between. There are 16 residues in the CDR3.

This clonotype showed up just a few times. The chain links TRBV12-3 or TRBV12-4 to TRBJ2-4, with TRBD2 identical over 12 bases. J gave up 9 bases and V 0 bases, and 3 bases lay outside the gene matches. The CDR3 extends over 15 amino acids. The CDR3 loop reads CASSLAASGGVIQYF. In nucleotides, the CDR3 is TGTGCCAGCAGTTTAGCGGCTAGCGGGGGGGTCATTCAGTACTTC.

The CDR3 region is CSVAYNEQFF. The CDR3 region has the DNA TGCAGCGTTGCCTACAATGAGCAGTTCTTC. The chain employs TRBV29-1 and TRBJ2-1; D is undetermined. V lost 4 bases and J lost 2, with 0 bases in between. The CDR3 is 10 residues long. CDR1 is SQVTM, CDR2 ANQGSEA, per germline.

A word on this clonotype: At one of its ends the junction is not consistent with the germline gene, which may arise from a read error. The chain recombines TRBV7-9 with TRBJ1-3, with 8 bases matching TRBD1. The CDR3 length is 18 residues. CDR1 is SEHNR and CDR2 is FQNEAQ in the germline V gene (reference sequence). Written as DNA, the CDR3 is TGTGCCAGCAGGGAGAGGAGCCAGGGGGCCCACTCTGAAAACACCATATATTTT. This codes for CASRERSQGAHSENTIYF.

V gene TRBV29-1 combines with J gene TRBJ2-3, with D unclear. The CDR3 is 12 residues long. Trimming took off 7 bases at V and 2 bases at J, with 10 bases between the two ends. Germline CDR1 reads SQVTM; CDR2 reads ANQGSEA. CDR3 loop: CSARVPTDTQYF. CDR3 DNA: TGCAGCGCTAGGGTCCCCACAGATACGCAGTATTTT.

This clonotype showed up many times. The V call is TRBV20-1, the J call TRBJ2-1, with 9 bases lining up with TRBD2. Trimming at V came to 3 bases and at J to 7 bases, leaving 13 bases not matched to a gene. The length of the CDR3 is 16 residues. Per the germline V gene, CDR1 is DFQATT and CDR2 is SNEGSKA (reference sequence). The CDR3 loop is CSASAFGGRAVNEQFF. The CDR3 bases are TGCAGTGCTAGTGCTTTCGGCGGGAGGGCGGTAAATGAGCAGTTCTTC.

This clonotype was counted many times. One junction end disagrees with the germline gene, perhaps due to a read error. The CDR3 region has the DNA TGTGCCAGTGGTATTTGGGGGACGGGTGAAGCTTTCTTT. It codes for CASGIWGTGEAFF. J is TRBJ1-1 and V is TRBV19, with D possibly matching TRBD1 (5 bases). Germline CDR1 LNHDA, CDR2 SQIVND (reference sequence). CDR3 length: 13 amino acids.

This chain joins TRBV10-1 and TRBJ1-1; a possible D gene is TRBD1 (5 bases). Trimming took off 4 bases at V and 5 bases at J, with 17 bases between the two ends. The length of the CDR3 is 15 residues. Per germline, CDR1 WNHNN and CDR2 SYGVQD (reference sequence). The CDR3 protein is CASSAPGGSPTEAFF. The CDR3 DNA is TGCGCCAGCAGTGCCCCCGGGGGGTCCCCAACTGAAGCTTTCTTT.

This clonotype showed up many times. V gene TRBV30 combines with J gene TRBJ2-7, with TRBD2 identical over 13 bases. With 2 bases clipped from V and 6 bases from J, the junction kept 7 bases outside the gene matches. The CDR3 covers 15 residues. Germline V CDR1 and CDR2: GTSNPN, SVGIG (reference sequence). CDR3 residues: CAWSPGLAGDSEQYF. DNA of the CDR3: TGTGCCTGGAGTCCAGGACTAGCGGGGGACTCCGAGCAGTACTTC.

This clonotype showed up many times. The CDR3 protein is CASSLLQGSRGEQYF. The DNA for the CDR3 is TGTGCCAGCAGTTTGTTACAGGGTTCGAGGGGCGAGCAGTACTTC. The chain joins TRBV27 to TRBJ2-7; D perhaps matches TRBD1 (6 bases). Trimming stripped 3 bases from V and 6 bases from J, with 18 bases between. Germline V gives CDR1 MNHEY, CDR2 SMNVEV (reference sequence). This CDR3 is 15 amino acids long.

This clonotype has a count of ten or more. The rearrangement uses TRBV7-2 and TRBJ2-7; D gene unclear. There are 14 residues in the CDR3. Trimming left V 1 base short and J 3 bases short, with 10 bases between. Per the germline V gene, CDR1 is SGHTA and CDR2 is FQGNSA. This chain's CDR3 is CASSLGLGFYEQYF. In DNA form, the CDR3 reads TGTGCCAGCAGCTTAGGACTGGGGTTCTACGAGCAGTACTTC.

This clonotype has at least ten counts. In DNA form, the CDR3 reads TGTGCCAGCAGCTTAGGAAAACAGGGGGGTGAGCAGTTCTTC. It codes for CASSLGKQGGEQFF. This sequence joins TRBV11-3 and TRBJ2-1; TRBD1 matches at 8 bases. There are 14 residues in the CDR3. V lost 1 base to trimming and J lost 9 bases; unmatched junction nucleotides: 5. CDR1 SGHNT and CDR2 YENEEA come from the germline V gene. The entire variable domain, with the rest obtained from reference TRBV11-3 and TRBJ2-1, is as follows: EAGVVQSPRYKIIEKKQPVAFWCNPISGHNTLYWYLQNLGQGPELLIRYENEEAVDDSQLPKDRFSAERLKGVDSTLKIQPAELGDSAVYLCASSLGKQGGEQFFGPGTRLTVL.

This clonotype showed up many times. The chain uses TRBV7-9 and TRBJ1-5; D is possibly TRBD1 (5 bases). The CDR3 is 16 amino acids. Germline CDR1 is SEHNR and CDR2 is FQNEAQ (reference sequence). The V and J ends lost 1 base and 6 bases respectively, with 16 bases between them. The CDR3 here is CASSLVKGASGQPQHF. The CDR3 region has the DNA TGTGCCAGCAGCTTAGTTAAAGGGGCGTCGGGTCAGCCCCAGCATTTT.

Of note for this clonotype: This sequence may be a read error, since a much larger clone differs from it by one base. The rearrangement joins TRBV6-2 or TRBV6-3 to TRBJ2-5, with a possible D match to TRBD2 (7 bases). The CDR3 length is 18 residues. V lost 6 bases and J lost 2, with 25 bases in between. CDR1 and CDR2 (germline): MNHEY, SVGEGT. The CDR3 DNA is TGTGCCAGCAGCCTCATCCCACGGGGGGCGCCGGGACAAGAGACCCAGTACTTC. Its translation is CASSLIPRGAPGQETQYF.

This clonotype was observed a few times. The rearrangement uses TRBV5-1 and TRBJ2-5, with 7 positions matching TRBD1. This CDR3 contains 15 residues. V was clipped by 0 bases and J by 4 bases; unmatched bases: 6. The germline V gene has CDR1 SGHRS and CDR2 YFSETQ. Here the CDR3 DNA reads TGCGCCAGCAGCTTGGCTCACAGGGGAGTAGAGACCCAGTACTTC. As protein: CASSLAHRGVETQYF.

Turning to this clonotype: This may be a read error: a much more frequent sequence differs by one nucleotide. The chain uses TRBV6-2 or TRBV6-3 and TRBJ2-7; TRBD1 might be the D (6 bases). The V gene's germline CDR1 is MNHEY and CDR2 SVGEGT. This CDR3 spans 16 amino acids. With 9 bases removed from V and 6 bases from J, the gap between germline ends came to 27 bases. CDR3 residues: CASQPLLGGVAGEQYF. In DNA, the CDR3 is TGTGCCAGTCAACCTCTACTAGGGGGAGTGGCGGGCGAGCAGTACTTC.

The rearrangement links TRBV6-1 to TRBJ2-3; 11 positions match TRBD2. CDR1 and CDR2 from the germline V gene are MNHNS and SASEGT. This CDR3 region has 17 residues. The trim removed 5 bases at V and 4 bases at J, leaving 11 bases unmatched. In DNA form, the CDR3 reads TGTGCCAGCAGTTCCCCCGGGACTAGCGGACCCCCAGATACGCAGTATTTT. Protein: CASSSPGTSGPPDTQYF.

This clonotype was seen more than once but under ten times. The chain links TRBV6-2 or TRBV6-3 to TRBJ2-7; 11 bases fit TRBD2. The J segment lost 4 bases and the V segment lost 7 bases, leaving 3 bases of the junction unmatched. The germline gives CDR1 MNHEY, CDR2 SVGEGT. The CDR3 contains 13 residues. DNA of the CDR3: TGTGCCAGCACCAGACTAGCGGGGTACGAGCAGTACTTC. Protein sequence: CASTRLAGYEQYF.